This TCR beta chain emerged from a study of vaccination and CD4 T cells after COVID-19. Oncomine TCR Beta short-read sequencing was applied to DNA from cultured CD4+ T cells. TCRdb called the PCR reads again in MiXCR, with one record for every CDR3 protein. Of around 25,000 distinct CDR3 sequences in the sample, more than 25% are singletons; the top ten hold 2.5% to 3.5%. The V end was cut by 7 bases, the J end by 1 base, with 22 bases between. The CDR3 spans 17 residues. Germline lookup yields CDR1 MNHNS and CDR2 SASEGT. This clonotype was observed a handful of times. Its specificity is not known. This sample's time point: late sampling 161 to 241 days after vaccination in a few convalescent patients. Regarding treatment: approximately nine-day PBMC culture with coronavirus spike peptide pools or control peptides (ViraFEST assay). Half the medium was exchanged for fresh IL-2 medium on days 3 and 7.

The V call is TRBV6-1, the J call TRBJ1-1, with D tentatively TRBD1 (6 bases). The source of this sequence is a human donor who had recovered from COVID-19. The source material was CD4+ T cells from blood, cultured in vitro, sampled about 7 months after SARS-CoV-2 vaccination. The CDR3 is CASIFAQGTPWNTEAFF. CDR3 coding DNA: TGTGCCAGCATCTTTGCCCAGGGGACTCCTTGGAACACTGAAGCTTTCTTT.